This T cell receptor (beta chain) is drawn from a study of spatial heterogeneity in lung cancer. Notes on the study in general: How many expanded intratumoral alpha and beta TCRs were present tracked the tumor mutation count, which was a count of nonsynonymous mutations.

Germline values: CDR1 MNHEY, CDR2 SVGEGT. The V end lost 2 bases, the J end lost 0 bases, and 17 bases lay between the germline ends. The CDR3 extends over 18 amino acids. This clonotype was observed at least ten times. Its specificity is not known. Time point of the sample: sample taken at primary tumor resection. Each CDR3 protein is one row after TCRdb ran MiXCR on the 5' RACE reads. This table has 25,000 to 30,000 distinct CDR3 sequences, around 6.5% appearing once. The gene calls are TRBV6-2 or TRBV6-3 and TRBJ2-1, with D uncertain. This TCR derives from a male donor with early-stage non-small cell lung cancer. The sequences come from lung tumor tissue, collected at surgery. This CDR3 reads CASSYPFETRGSYNEQFF. The CDR3 DNA reads as TGTGCCAGCAGTTACCCATTTGAGACTCGCGGCTCCTACAATGAGCAGTTCTTC.